These T cell receptor beta chains were read from a single sample in a study of blood T cell repertoires in COVID-19. Sequenced by immunoSEQ multiplex PCR; TCRdb stores in-frame clones only, minus some. This sample has about 260,000 clones, with about 87% found just once. The material sequenced was PBMCs or T cells enriched from blood (not recorded which). These receptors all stem from a man aged 50 to 60 who had been exposed to COVID-19. The CDR3 runs from the conserved cysteine through the conserved F or W. Fields, in order: J gene, V gene, D gene, clone size, CDR3 DNA, CDR3 protein. The D gene is left open where the match is weak. Not every row has a clone size; where given, it reads once, few, many or a size class.

TRBJ1-6 TRBV4-1 NA NA TGCGCCAGCAGCCAAGAAAGTACAGTATATAATTCACCCCTCCACTTT CASSQESTVYNSPLHF
TRBJ2-1 TRBV3-1/TRBV3-2 TRBD2 NA TGTGCCAGCAGCCAAGACTTGACTAGCGGGAGTAAGGATGAGCAGTTCTTC CASSQDLTSGSKDEQFF
TRBJ1-6 TRBV5-1 NA few TGCGCCAGCAGCTGGGACACCTCTGAAAAGGGTTCACCCCTCCACTTT CASSWDTSEKGSPLHF
TRBJ2-7 TRBV28 TRBD1 NA TGTGCCAGCACCCAGGGACAGGCGGCGTACGAGCAGTACTTC CASTQGQAAYEQYF
TRBJ1-1 TRBV7-9 NA few TGTGCCAGCAGCTTAGGGGGGCGGACTGAAGCTTTCTTT CASSLGGRTEAFF
TRBJ2-1 TRBV11-3 TRBD2 NA TGTGCCAGCAGATCTCTAGCGGGAGGGCAATCGAGCTCCTACAATGAGCAGTTCTTC CASRSLAGGQSSSYNEQFF
TRBJ2-3 TRBV24-1 NA once TGTGCCACCACTACAGACAACACAGATACGCAGTATTTT CATTTDNTDTQYF
TRBJ2-6 TRBV2 TRBD1 few TGTGCCAGCTCACAACAGGGGGCTGGGGCCAACGTCCTGACTTTC CASSQQGAGANVLTF
TRBJ2-2 TRBV2 NA NA TGTGCCAGCACCAGACAGGGAGGAGGCGGGGAGCTGTTTTTT CASTRQGGGGELFF
TRBJ2-3 TRBV7-3 TRBD2 once TGTGCCAGCAGCCTAATAGCGGGAGGGCCCCCAGATACGCAGTATTTT CASSLIAGGPPDTQYF
TRBJ2-2 TRBV27 NA NA TGTGCCAGCAGTCGAAAGGCGGTCGGTGGCGGGGAGCTGTTTTTT CASSRKAVGGGELFF
TRBJ2-1 TRBV7-9 TRBD2 NA TGTGCCAGCAACCAGCGGGGCTCCTACAATGAGCAGTTCTTC CASNQRGSYNEQFF
TRBJ2-5 TRBV18 TRBD1 NA TGTGCCAGCTCCCTATCGACAGGGAGTGGTGGGGAGACCCAGTACTTC CASSLSTGSGGETQYF
TRBJ2-1 TRBV24-1 NA NA TGTGCCACCAGTGATTTTCGGCAGGGCCTTTCGTATGAGCAGTTCTTC CATSDFRQGLSYEQFF
TRBJ2-5 TRBV5-1 NA once TGCGCCAGCAGCCCAGGGGCACTGGAGACCCAGTACTTC CASSPGALETQYF
TRBJ1-2 TRBV7-3 NA NA TGTGCCAGCAGCTTGACAGATAGTGGAGGCTACACCTTC CASSLTDSGGYTF
TRBJ2-2 TRBV5-1 NA NA TGCGCCAGCAGCCAAAACACCGGGGAGCTGTTTTTT CASSQNTGELFF
TRBJ2-1 TRBV15 TRBD2 NA TGTGCCACCAGCCTAAAGACAGGACTAGCGGGAGGGAGGGAAAGGGGCCGCTCCTACAATGAGCAGTTCTTC CATSLKTGLAGGRERGRSYNEQFF
TRBJ2-3 TRBV27 TRBD1 NA TGTGCCAGCAGAATACGACAGGGAGTAGGAGATACGCAGTATTTT CASRIRQGVGDTQYF
TRBJ2-3 TRBV6-1 TRBD2 NA TGTGCCAGCAGTGAAGGGAGCGGGGGGGCTGAAGATACGCAGTATTTT CASSEGSGGAEDTQYF
TRBJ1-2 TRBV28 NA NA TGTGCCAGCAGTGGTCATTCAAGCAGGGGCTATGGCTACACCTTC CASSGHSSRGYGYTF
TRBJ1-3 TRBV9 NA NA TGTGCCAGCAGCGTAGAACCGGCCTGGAGCTCTGGAAACACCATATATTTT CASSVEPAWSSGNTIYF
TRBJ2-1 TRBV11-3 NA NA TGTGCCAGCAGCTCAAGAGGGAATGAGCAGTTCTTC CASSSRGNEQFF
TRBJ1-1 TRBV5-4 TRBD1 NA TGTGCCAGCAGCTTGTACGGGACAGGGGGTGGCACTGAAGCTTTCTTT CASSLYGTGGGTEAFF
TRBJ2-7 TRBV19 TRBD1 once TGTGCCAGTAGTAAGCCCGGACAGGGGGGATACGAGCAGTACTTC CASSKPGQGGYEQYF
TRBJ2-1 TRBV28 TRBD2 NA TGTGCCAGCAGTTTGCCGGGACTGGGGACTAGCGGGAGTGTCTACAATGAGCAGTTCTTC CASSLPGLGTSGSVYNEQFF
TRBJ2-7 TRBV2 TRBD1 NA TGTGCCAGCAGTCGGGACAGGGAGGGCGAGCAGTACTTC CASSRDREGEQYF
TRBJ2-1 TRBV19 NA NA TGTGCCAGTAGTATAGGGGGTAGGGGTGAGCAGTTCTTC CASSIGGRGEQFF
TRBJ1-4 TRBV2 NA NA TGTGCCAGCAGTCGGTATAGAGTGGGAGGTACAGTGACTAATGAAAAACTGTTTTTT CASSRYRVGGTVTNEKLFF
TRBJ2-7 TRBV15 TRBD1 NA TGTGCCACCAGCAGACGGACAGGGGCTTACGAGCAGTACTTC CATSRRTGAYEQYF
TRBJ1-4 TRBV28 TRBD1 once TGTGCCAGCAGTCCGGGACAGGGGAAGGGTGAAAAACTGTTTTTT CASSPGQGKGEKLFF
TRBJ1-3 TRBV27 TRBD1 NA TGTGCCAGCAGCCCAACCGCAGGGGGCGCGGGTGGAAACACCATATATTTT CASSPTAGGAGGNTIYF
TRBJ2-2 TRBV24-1 TRBD1 NA TGTGCCACCAGTGAGCTGACAGGGGTTAACACCGGGGAGCTGTTTTTT CATSELTGVNTGELFF
TRBJ2-5 TRBV6-5 TRBD2 NA TGTGCCAGCAGGCTAGCGGGAGCCGGGATAGAAACCCAGTACTTC CASRLAGAGIETQYF
TRBJ2-5 TRBV7-2 TRBD2 NA TGTGCCAGCAGCCAGACCCGGGGGGGCCCAATCCAAGAGACCCAGTACTTC CASSQTRGGPIQETQYF